One sample yielded the 6 T cell receptor beta chains listed below, sequenced in a study of T cell changes during pregnancy in multiple sclerosis. Here immunoSEQ multiplex PCR was the method, and the copy in TCRdb shows in-frame clones only, minus some. The sample has about 21,000 clones, approximately 91% seen once. This material consisted of CD8+ T cells from peripheral blood mononuclear cells, taken after pregnancy. All receptors come from a female donor in good health, enrolled as a control in a pregnancy study.

The rearrangement uses TRBV2 and TRBJ2-3; TRBD2 aligns across 7 bases. CDR1 SNHLY and CDR2 FYNNEI come from the germline V gene. J gave up 2 bases and V 7 bases, and 6 bases lay outside the gene matches. The CDR3 runs to 14 residues. CDR3 protein: CASKKTSYTDTQYF. CDR3 nucleotides: TGTGCCAGCAAAAAGACTAGCTACACAGATACGCAGTATTTT.

This clone was seen just once. V and J are TRBV6-5 and TRBJ1-5; the match to TRBD1 covers 9 bases. This CDR3 is 15 amino acids long. Per the germline V gene, CDR1 is MNHEY and CDR2 is SVGAGI. After removal of 4 bases from V and 1 base from J, the junction contained 2 bases not matched to a gene. The CDR3 loop is CASSSGTGSNQPQHF. In nucleotides, the CDR3 is TGTGCCAGCAGTTCCGGGACAGGGAGCAATCAGCCCCAGCATTTT.

The rearrangement links TRBV29-1 to TRBJ1-2; 8 bases are shared with TRBD1. J lost 7 bases, V lost 3 bases, and 7 bases had no gene match. CDR1 is SQVTM, CDR2 ANQGSEA, per germline. The CDR3 is 13 amino acids. The CDR3 coding sequence is TGCAGCGTTGACCCGACAGGGGCTATTGGCTACACCTTC. Translating it yields CSVDPTGAIGYTF.

The chain combines TRBV7-2 with TRBJ2-7; the D is unclear. This CDR3 is 14 amino acids long. V was cut by 3 bases and J by 0 bases, with 9 bases left in between. CDR1 SGHTA and CDR2 FQGNSA come from the germline V gene. In DNA, the CDR3 is TGTGCCAGCAGCTTTGGTGGCGGCTCCTACGAGCAGTACTTC. Amino acids: CASSFGGGSYEQYF.

The genes are TRBV27 and TRBJ2-2; D unresolved. This CDR3 spans 14 amino acids. Germline lookup yields CDR1 MNHEY and CDR2 SMNVEV (reference sequence). V dropped 3 bases and J dropped 1 base, with 6 bases sitting between them. CDR3 bases: TGTGCCAGCAGTTTTTGGCAGAACACCGGGGAGCTGTTTTTT. It codes for CASSFWQNTGELFF.

CDR3 in amino acids: CAGGDGGSYNEQFF. In DNA, the CDR3 is TGTGCCGGGGGGGACGGCGGCTCCTACAATGAGCAGTTCTTC. The chain employs TRBV25-1 and TRBJ2-1; 7 nucleotides line up with TRBD2. The V segment lost 11 bases and the J segment 0 bases; nucleotides outside the gene matches: 7. Germline CDR1 reads MGHDK; CDR2 reads SYGVNS. The CDR3 is made up of 14 amino acids.